The 28 T cell receptor beta chains below were found in one sample sequenced in a study of CD8 T cells in ankylosing spondylitis. TCRdb re-derived calls from the 5' RACE reads in MiXCR, one entry per CDR3 protein. The table includes approximately 69,000 distinct CDR3 sequences, about 5.7% detected once. Input material: blood, either unsorted or a sorted T cell fraction (not recorded which). The receptors stem from a male donor with ankylosing spondylitis or in good health (not recorded which).

This clonotype was recorded many times. This sequence joins TRBV5-4 and TRBJ2-3, with 12 bases fitting TRBD2. Per germline, CDR1 SGHNT and CDR2 YYREEE (reference sequence). V was pared by 5 bases and J by 0 bases, with 7 bases of the junction left unmatched. This CDR3 region has 17 residues. In DNA, the CDR3 is TGTGCCAGCAGTTCGATTCTAGCGGGGGGGAGCACAGATACGCAGTATTTT. Its protein is CASSSILAGGSTDTQYF.

This clonotype has a count of ten or more. V and J are TRBV15 and TRBJ2-5; D call uncertain. In germline, CDR1 is LNHNV, CDR2 YYDKDF (reference sequence). The CDR3 runs 15 residues. The V end lost 1 base, the J end lost 0 bases, and 9 bases lay between the germline ends. The CDR3 spells CATSRGSKYQETQYF. CDR3 bases: TGTGCCACCAGCAGAGGATCGAAGTACCAAGAGACCCAGTACTTC.

This clonotype was picked up many times. This chain links TRBV12-3 or TRBV12-4 with TRBJ2-3; D is uncertain. Trimming removed 8 bases at V and 0 bases at J, with 6 bases between. The CDR3 contains 12 residues. CDR3 residues: CASLESTDTQYF. The CDR3 coding sequence is TGTGCCAGCTTGGAGAGCACAGATACGCAGTATTTT.

This clonotype was seen ten or more times. The rearrangement links TRBV5-5 to TRBJ2-7; D not certain. Germline V gene sequence: CDR1 SGHKS, CDR2 YYEKEE (reference sequence). Between the trimmed V and J ends, which lost 0 bases and 0 bases, there was a span of 7 bases. This CDR3 spans 14 amino acids. CDR3 in DNA: TGTGCCAGCAGCTTGGAACCTAGCTCCTACGAGCAGTACTTC. Translation: CASSLEPSSYEQYF.

At least ten counts were recorded for this clonotype. The chain uses TRBV5-1 and TRBJ2-5; no clear D gene. Germline CDR1 reads SGHRS; CDR2 reads YFSETQ. The V gene lost 0 bases and the J gene lost 2 bases, with 8 bases spanning the gap. The length of the CDR3 is 14 residues. The CDR3 is CASSLEVQQETQYF. The CDR3 DNA is TGCGCCAGCAGCTTGGAAGTACAACAAGAGACCCAGTACTTC. The full variable domain, with the rest looked up from reference TRBV5-1 and TRBJ2-5, is KAGVTQTPRYLIKTRGQQVTLSCSPISGHRSVSWYQQTPGQGLQFLFEYFSETQRNKGNFPGRFSGRQFSNSRSEMNVSTLELGDSALYLCASSLEVQQETQYFGPGTRLLVL.

This clonotype occurred many times. The CDR3 sequence: CSARRGQYNEQFF. The CDR3 coding sequence is TGCAGTGCTAGACGGGGACAATACAATGAGCAGTTCTTC. The rearrangement links TRBV20-1 to TRBJ2-1, with a weak D call TRBD1 (6 bases). V was cut by 2 bases and J by 4 bases, with 9 bases left in between. Germline V lookup: CDR1 DFQATT, CDR2 SNEGSKA (reference sequence). The CDR3 runs 13 residues.

Many counts were recorded for this clonotype. This chain links TRBV4-3 with TRBJ2-1; 7 positions match TRBD2. CDR1 is LGHNA and CDR2 is YSLEER in the germline V gene. V gave up 0 bases and J gave up 0 bases; unmatched junction bases: 2. This CDR3 is 16 amino acids long. CDR3 loop: CASSQDRGGSYNEQFF. CDR3 nucleotides: TGCGCCAGCAGCCAAGATCGCGGGGGCTCCTACAATGAGCAGTTCTTC.

This clonotype was counted many times. The gene calls are TRBV12-3 or TRBV12-4 and TRBJ2-2; 9 bases are shared with TRBD1. The CDR3 consists of 16 residues. The J segment lost 6 bases and the V segment lost 3 bases, leaving 8 bases of the junction unmatched. The CDR3 nucleotides read TGTGCCAGCAGTTTGGCCGGGACAGGGATAGCCGGGGAGCTGTTTTTT. This gives the protein CASSLAGTGIAGELFF.

A word on this clonotype: This sequence may be a read error, since a much larger clone differs from it by one base. V usage is TRBV20-1 and J usage is TRBJ1-4, with D possibly matching TRBD1 (5 bases). This CDR3 has 16 amino acids. Germline assignment: CDR1 DFQATT and CDR2 SNEGSKA (reference sequence). The CDR3 DNA follows: TGCTGTGCTAGAGCAACTACTCAGACAGATACGGGAAAACTGTTTTTT. This sequence encodes CCARATTQTDTGKLFF.

This clonotype was recorded many times. The V call is TRBV18, the J call TRBJ1-1; D uncertain. Germline loops: CDR1 KGHSH, CDR2 LQKENI. Trimming took off 0 bases at V and 1 base at J, with 9 bases between the two ends. This CDR3 spans 15 amino acids. For the CDR3, the DNA is TGTGCCAGCTCACCACCCGGTTGGGGGAACACTGAAGCTTTCTTT. This codes for CASSPPGWGNTEAFF.

The sample holds many counts of this clonotype. The V call is TRBV20-1, the J call TRBJ2-7, with D tentatively TRBD2 (6 bases). Trimming stripped 0 bases from V and 1 base from J, with 10 bases between. The length of the CDR3 is 14 residues. Germline V gene data show CDR1 as DFQATT and CDR2 as SNEGSKA (reference sequence). The CDR3 DNA reads as TGCAGTGCTAGAGAGCCAGGGACTTCCTACGAGCAGTACTTC. Its protein product is CSAREPGTSYEQYF.

This clonotype showed up many times. The chain links TRBV24-1 to TRBJ1-2; D call uncertain. V lost 5 bases, J lost 8 bases, and 20 bases lay in between. CDR3 length: 15 residues. Germline values: CDR1 KGHDR, CDR2 SFDVKD. The CDR3 here is CATSVGDPTFFGYTF. CDR3 bases: TGTGCCACCAGTGTCGGGGATCCAACGTTTTTCGGCTACACCTTC.

This clonotype was detected many times. V is TRBV27 and J is TRBJ1-1; 8 nucleotides match TRBD1. This CDR3 has 16 amino acids. The germline gives CDR1 MNHEY, CDR2 SMNVEV (reference sequence). Trimming cost V 6 bases and J 3 bases; bases outside gene matches: 12. The CDR3 bases are TGTGCCAGCAGCCGCTACCTCGGGACAGGACACACTGAAGCTTTCTTT. Its translation is CASSRYLGTGHTEAFF.

This clonotype has ten or more counts. This chain connects TRBV29-1 to TRBJ1-1; D not resolved. This CDR3 is built from 11 residues. The germline gives CDR1 SQVTM, CDR2 ANQGSEA. The V gene lost 5 bases and the J gene lost 4 bases, with 8 bases spanning the gap. CDR3 bases: TGCAGCGTTTTAGATGGCACTGAAGCTTTCTTT. It translates to CSVLDGTEAFF.

This clonotype was observed at least ten times. The CDR3 loop reads CASSQGKRGTIYF. CDR3 bases: TGTGCCAGCAGCCAAGGGAAAAGGGGCACCATATATTTT. The J gene is TRBJ1-3, the V gene TRBV3-1; tentatively, D is TRBD1 (5 bases). V was pared by 1 base and J by 9 bases, with 10 bases between. Germline assignment: CDR1 LGHDT and CDR2 YNNKEL (reference sequence). CDR3 size: 13 residues.

This clonotype was found many times. The chain recombines TRBV12-3 or TRBV12-4 with TRBJ2-3; TRBD1 aligns across 11 bases. The CDR3 has 15 amino acids. V trimming: 4 bases; J trimming: 6 bases; junction bases outside the gene matches: 6. CDR3 residues: CASSWRTGGRDTQYF. The DNA for the CDR3 is TGTGCCAGCAGTTGGCGGACAGGGGGCAGGGATACGCAGTATTTT.

This clonotype came up many times. The gene calls are TRBV18 and TRBJ1-5, with a possible D match to TRBD1 (5 bases). Germline V lookup: CDR1 KGHSH, CDR2 LQKENI. V dropped 4 bases and J dropped 2 bases, with 9 bases sitting between them. The CDR3 runs 14 residues. DNA for the CDR3: TGTGCCAGCTCACAGGACATCCGCAATCAGCCCCAGCATTTT. It yields the protein CASSQDIRNQPQHF.

This clonotype has at least ten counts. The chain recombines TRBV28 with TRBJ2-3, with 8 bases identical to TRBD2. The V and J ends lost 2 bases and 4 bases, in that order; junction bases with no gene match: 8. The CDR3 covers 16 residues. CDR1 and CDR2 (germline): MDHEN, SYDVKM. CDR3 amino acids: CASSLAGGGLSDTQYF. DNA for the CDR3: TGTGCCAGCAGTTTAGCCGGCGGGGGGCTCTCAGATACGCAGTATTTT.

The sample holds many counts of this clonotype. This chain connects TRBV20-1 to TRBJ2-2; 11 bases fit TRBD1. V trimming: 0 bases; J trimming: 6 bases; junction bases outside the gene matches: 3. Germline V gives CDR1 DFQATT, CDR2 SNEGSKA (reference sequence). This CDR3 comprises 15 residues. The CDR3 nucleotides are TGCAGTGCTAGAGATCCGGGACAGGGGGCCGGGGAGCTGTTTTTT. Translating gives CSARDPGQGAGELFF.

This clonotype was observed many times. This chain links TRBV20-1 with TRBJ2-1, with D perhaps matching TRBD2 (7 bases). There are 15 residues in the CDR3. The V gene's germline CDR1 is DFQATT and CDR2 SNEGSKA (reference sequence). Deletions cut 6 bases from V and 2 bases from J, with 17 bases between. The CDR3 reads CSAPKGGAAYNEQFF. CDR3 nucleotide sequence: TGCAGTGCCCCCAAGGGGGGGGCGGCCTACAATGAGCAGTTCTTC.

This clonotype was detected many times. One end of the junction does not line up with germline, which may come from a read error. J is TRBJ2-5 and V is TRBV5-1, with D possibly being TRBD1 (5 bases). The CDR3 runs 13 residues. Germline V gives CDR1 SGHRS, CDR2 YFSETQ. As DNA, the CDR3 is TGCGCCAGCAGCTTAAATCCACAGGCGGATCAGGACTTC. Its translation: CASSLNPQADQDF.

The chain carries TRBV11-2 and TRBJ2-2, with TRBD2 matching over 7 bases. The germline V gene has CDR1 SGHAT and CDR2 FQNNGV. V was pared by 5 bases and J by 6 bases, with 9 bases of the junction left unmatched. The CDR3 is 15 residues long. The CDR3 DNA reads as TGTGCCAGCAGCCCCATGGCACGGGGGGCCGGGGAGCTGTTTTTT. Amino acid sequence: CASSPMARGAGELFF.

The table lists this clonotype with many counts. The V call is TRBV29-1, the J call TRBJ2-7; D not resolved. The V gene lost 0 bases and the J gene lost 6 bases, with 12 bases spanning the gap. Germline V gene sequence: CDR1 SQVTM, CDR2 ANQGSEA. This CDR3 has 13 amino acids. The CDR3: CSVEDRDLGEQYF. For the CDR3, the DNA is TGCAGCGTTGAAGATCGAGATCTTGGCGAGCAGTACTTC.

This clonotype has ten or more counts. The chain joins TRBV12-3 or TRBV12-4 to TRBJ1-5; D not resolved. V was clipped by 2 bases and J by 0 bases, with 8 bases between them. The CDR3 has 15 amino acids. CDR3 protein: CASSLNGNSNQPQHF. In DNA form, the CDR3 reads TGTGCCAGCAGTTTAAATGGGAATAGCAATCAGCCCCAGCATTTT.

This clonotype was recorded at least ten times. The CDR3 sequence: CASSLWSRNTEAFF. The CDR3, as DNA: TGTGCCAGCAGTTTATGGAGCAGGAACACTGAAGCTTTCTTT. The chain employs TRBV27 and TRBJ1-1; D uncertain. Per the germline V gene, CDR1 is MNHEY and CDR2 is SMNVEV (reference sequence). The CDR3 covers 14 residues. V lost 1 base and J lost 1, with 7 bases in between.

This clonotype was detected many times. The V gene is TRBV27, the J gene TRBJ1-4, with D unclear. This CDR3 comprises 15 residues. The V end was cut by 5 bases, the J end by 1 base, with 11 bases between. The germline CDR1 and CDR2 sequences are MNHEY and SMNVEV (reference sequence). The CDR3, as DNA: TGTGCCAGCAGTCCCATCACCGGAACTAATGAAAAACTGTTTTTT. Amino acid sequence: CASSPITGTNEKLFF.

This clonotype was seen many times. J is TRBJ2-7 and V is TRBV5-1, with TRBD2 matching 8 bases. CDR1 is SGHRS, CDR2 YFSETQ, per germline. The V gene end was trimmed by 2 bases and the J gene end by 2 bases; junction bases not matched to a gene: 6. This CDR3 is 15 amino acids long. The CDR3 sequence is CASSFRGSGTYEQYF. The CDR3 DNA is TGCGCCAGCAGCTTCCGAGGTAGCGGGACCTACGAGCAGTACTTC.

This clonotype was seen only a few times. The rearrangement joins TRBV9 to TRBJ2-4, with 10 nucleotides matching TRBD1. The V and J ends lost 0 bases and 9 bases, in that order; junction bases with no gene match: 6. CDR3 length equals 15 residues. Germline lookup yields CDR1 SGDLS and CDR2 YYNGEE. CDR3: CASSVGGQGSGIQYF. Written as DNA, the CDR3 is TGTGCCAGCAGCGTAGGGGGACAGGGGTCGGGCATTCAGTACTTC.